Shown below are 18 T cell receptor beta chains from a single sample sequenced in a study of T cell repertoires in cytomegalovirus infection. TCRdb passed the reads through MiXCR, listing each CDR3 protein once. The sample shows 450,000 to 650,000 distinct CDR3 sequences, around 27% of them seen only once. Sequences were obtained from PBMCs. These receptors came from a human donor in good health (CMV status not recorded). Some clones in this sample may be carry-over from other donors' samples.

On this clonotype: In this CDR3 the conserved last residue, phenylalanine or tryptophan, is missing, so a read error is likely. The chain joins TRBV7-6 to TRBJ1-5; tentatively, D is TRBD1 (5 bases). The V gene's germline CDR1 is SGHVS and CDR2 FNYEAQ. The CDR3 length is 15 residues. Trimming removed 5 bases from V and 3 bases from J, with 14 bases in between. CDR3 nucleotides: TGTGCCAGCAGCCTTCTCACAGGCGCCAATCAGCCCCAGCATTCT. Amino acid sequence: CASSLLTGANQPQHS.

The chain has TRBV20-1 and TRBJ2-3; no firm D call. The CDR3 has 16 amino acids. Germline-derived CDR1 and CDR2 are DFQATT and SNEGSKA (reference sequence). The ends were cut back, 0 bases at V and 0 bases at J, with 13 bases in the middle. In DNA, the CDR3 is TGCAGTGCTAGAGATCTACGGAGTTCTAGCACAGATACGCAGTATTTT. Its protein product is CSARDLRSSSTDTQYF.

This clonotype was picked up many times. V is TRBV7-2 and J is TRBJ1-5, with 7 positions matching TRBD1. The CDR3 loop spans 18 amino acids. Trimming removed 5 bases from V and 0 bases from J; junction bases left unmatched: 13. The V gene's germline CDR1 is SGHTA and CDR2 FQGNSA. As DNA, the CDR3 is TGTGCCAGCAGCAAGCCCCCCGGGACAGTCAATAGCAATCAGCCCCAGCATTTT. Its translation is CASSKPPGTVNSNQPQHF.

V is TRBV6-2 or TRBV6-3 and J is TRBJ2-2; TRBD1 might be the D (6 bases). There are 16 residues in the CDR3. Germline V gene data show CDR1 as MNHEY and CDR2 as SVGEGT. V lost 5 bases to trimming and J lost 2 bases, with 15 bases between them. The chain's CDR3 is CASSRGTGSNTGELFF. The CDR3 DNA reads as TGTGCCAGCAGTAGGGGGACGGGGTCCAACACCGGGGAGCTGTTTTTT.

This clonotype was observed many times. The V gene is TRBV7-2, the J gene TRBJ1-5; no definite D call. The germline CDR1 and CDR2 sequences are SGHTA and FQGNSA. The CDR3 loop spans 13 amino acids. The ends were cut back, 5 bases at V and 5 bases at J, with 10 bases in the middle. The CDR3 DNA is TGTGCCAGCAGCCAAACACGGGATCAGCCCCAGCATTTT. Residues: CASSQTRDQPQHF.

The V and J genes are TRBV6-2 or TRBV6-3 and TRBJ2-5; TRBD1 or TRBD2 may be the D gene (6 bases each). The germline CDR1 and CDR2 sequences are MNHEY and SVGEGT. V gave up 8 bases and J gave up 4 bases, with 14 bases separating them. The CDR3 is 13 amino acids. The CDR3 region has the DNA TGTGCCAGCGTGGGGGGCAGGCGAGAGACCCAGTACTTC. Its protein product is CASVGGRRETQYF.

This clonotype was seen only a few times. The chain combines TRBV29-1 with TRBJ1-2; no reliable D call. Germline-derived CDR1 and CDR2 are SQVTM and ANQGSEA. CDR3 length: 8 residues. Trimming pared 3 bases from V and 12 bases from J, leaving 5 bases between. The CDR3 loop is CSVDSDTF. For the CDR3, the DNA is TGCAGCGTTGACTCGGACACCTTC.

CDR3 sequence reads: CASSEGRVPETQYF. The CDR3 DNA reads as TGTGCCAGCAGTGAGGGAAGGGTCCCAGAGACCCAGTACTTC. V and J are TRBV2 and TRBJ2-5; unclear D gene. Germline V gene sequence: CDR1 SNHLY, CDR2 FYNNEI. CDR3 size: 14 residues. Deletions cut 3 bases from V and 4 bases from J, with 12 bases between.

The CDR3 DNA reads TGTGCCAGCAGTAGACTAGCGGGAGGCCACACAGATACGCAGTATTTT. As protein: CASSRLAGGHTDTQYF. The chain couples TRBV27 to TRBJ2-3, with 13 positions matching TRBD2. Germline lookup yields CDR1 MNHEY and CDR2 SMNVEV (reference sequence). V gave up 5 bases and J gave up 2 bases; unmatched junction bases: 4. This CDR3 is built from 16 residues.

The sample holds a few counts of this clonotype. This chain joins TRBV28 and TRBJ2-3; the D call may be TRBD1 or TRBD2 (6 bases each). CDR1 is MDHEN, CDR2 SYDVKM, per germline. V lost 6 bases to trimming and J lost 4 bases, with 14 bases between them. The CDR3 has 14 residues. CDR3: CASRGGRAADTQYF. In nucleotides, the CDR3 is TGTGCCAGCAGGGGGGGCAGGGCCGCAGATACGCAGTATTTT.

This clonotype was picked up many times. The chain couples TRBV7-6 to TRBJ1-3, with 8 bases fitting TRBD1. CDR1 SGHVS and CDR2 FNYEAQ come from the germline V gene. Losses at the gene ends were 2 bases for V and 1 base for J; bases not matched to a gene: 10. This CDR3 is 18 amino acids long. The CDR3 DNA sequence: TGTGCCAGCAGCTTATCTGGGGGACAGGCTTGGTCTGGAAACACCATATATTTT. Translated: CASSLSGGQAWSGNTIYF.

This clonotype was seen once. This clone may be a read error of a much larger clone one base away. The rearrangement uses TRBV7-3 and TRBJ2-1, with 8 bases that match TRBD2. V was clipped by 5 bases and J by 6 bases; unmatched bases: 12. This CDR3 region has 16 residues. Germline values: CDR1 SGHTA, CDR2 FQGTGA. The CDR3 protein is CASSRYGGLVANEQFF. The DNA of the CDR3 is TGTGCCAGCAGCCGGTATGGGGGACTAGTGGCCAATGAGCAGTTCTTC.

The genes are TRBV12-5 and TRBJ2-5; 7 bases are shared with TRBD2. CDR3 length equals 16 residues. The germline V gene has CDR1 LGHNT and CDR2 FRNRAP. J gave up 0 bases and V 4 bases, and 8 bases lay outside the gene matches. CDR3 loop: CASGSSSGAYQETQYF. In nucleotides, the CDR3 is TGTGCTAGTGGTTCATCTAGCGGAGCGTACCAAGAGACCCAGTACTTC.

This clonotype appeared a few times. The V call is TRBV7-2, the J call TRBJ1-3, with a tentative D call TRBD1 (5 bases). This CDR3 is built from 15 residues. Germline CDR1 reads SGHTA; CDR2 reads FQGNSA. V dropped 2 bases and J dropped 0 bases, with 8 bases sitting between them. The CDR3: CASSLRRVSGNTIYF. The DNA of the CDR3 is TGTGCCAGCAGCTTACGCAGGGTCTCTGGAAACACCATATATTTT.

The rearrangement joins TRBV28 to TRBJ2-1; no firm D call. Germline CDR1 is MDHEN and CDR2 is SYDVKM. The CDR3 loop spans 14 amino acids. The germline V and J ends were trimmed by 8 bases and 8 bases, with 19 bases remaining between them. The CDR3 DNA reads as TGTGCCAGCTTCGCCCCGGAAGCGTCCTATGAGCAGTTCTTC. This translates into CASFAPEASYEQFF.

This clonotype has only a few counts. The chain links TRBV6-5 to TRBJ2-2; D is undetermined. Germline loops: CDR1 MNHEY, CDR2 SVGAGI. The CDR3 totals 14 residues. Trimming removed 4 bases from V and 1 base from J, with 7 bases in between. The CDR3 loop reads CASSWILNTGELFF. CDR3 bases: TGTGCCAGCAGTTGGATTTTGAACACCGGGGAGCTGTTTTTT.

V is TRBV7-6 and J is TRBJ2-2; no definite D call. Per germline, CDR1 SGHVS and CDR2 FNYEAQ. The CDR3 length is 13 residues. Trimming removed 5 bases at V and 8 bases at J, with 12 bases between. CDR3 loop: CASSPRSSGELFF. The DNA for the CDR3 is TGTGCCAGCAGCCCCCGATCGTCGGGGGAGCTGTTTTTT.

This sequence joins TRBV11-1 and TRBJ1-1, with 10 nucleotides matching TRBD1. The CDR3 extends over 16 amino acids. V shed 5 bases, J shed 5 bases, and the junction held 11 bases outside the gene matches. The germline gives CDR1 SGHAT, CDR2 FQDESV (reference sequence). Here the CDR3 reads CASSPPPGQGRTEAFF. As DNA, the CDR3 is TGTGCCAGCAGCCCTCCCCCGGGACAGGGGAGGACTGAAGCTTTCTTT. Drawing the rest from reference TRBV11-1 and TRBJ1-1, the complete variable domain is EAEVAQSPRYKITEKSQAVAFWCDPISGHATLYWYRQILGQGPELLVQFQDESVVDDSQLPKDRFSAERLKGVDSTLKIQPAELGDSAMYLCASSPPPGQGRTEAFFGQGTRLTVV.